Presented here are 10 T cell receptor beta chains from one specimen sequenced in a study of blood T cell repertoires in COVID-19. Repertoires were generated with immunoSEQ multiplex PCR, while TCRdb's copy carries only in-frame clones and drops some. The sample lists roughly 140,000 clones; 70% to 90% were seen once. Sequencing was done on a sample of PBMCs or T cells enriched from blood (not recorded which). The source of these receptors is a woman in her 30s with acute COVID-19.

The chain has TRBV11-3 and TRBJ2-3, with D possibly being TRBD1 (6 bases). The CDR3 covers 14 residues. Trimming cost V 5 bases and J 4 bases, with 13 bases left between them. Germline lookup yields CDR1 SGHNT and CDR2 YENEEA. The CDR3 here is CASSADSFSDTQYF. CDR3 coding DNA: TGTGCCAGCAGCGCGGACAGTTTTTCAGATACGCAGTATTTT. Based on the CDR3 plus reference TRBV11-3 and TRBJ2-3, the full variable domain is EAGVVQSPRYKIIEKKQPVAFWCNPISGHNTLYWYLQNLGQGPELLIRYENEEAVDDSQLPKDRFSAERLKGVDSTLKIQPAELGDSAVYLCASSADSFSDTQYFGPGTRLTVL.

This chain connects TRBV28 to TRBJ2-1; 9 bases are shared with TRBD2. The CDR3 is 15 amino acids. Germline CDR1 and CDR2: MDHEN and SYDVKM. With 5 bases clipped from V and 3 bases from J, the junction kept 5 bases outside the gene matches. Here the CDR3 reads CASSTSSGNYNEQFF. As DNA, the CDR3 is TGTGCCAGCAGTACCTCTAGCGGGAACTACAATGAGCAGTTCTTC.

The chain links TRBV29-1 to TRBJ2-5; tentatively, D is TRBD1 (6 bases). The CDR3 runs to 13 residues. The ends were cut back, 8 bases at V and 5 bases at J, with 18 bases in the middle. Looked up from germline, CDR1 is SQVTM and CDR2 is ANQGSEA. Written as DNA, the CDR3 is TGCAGCACCGAGGGCAGGGGTAGGGAGACCCAGTACTTC. It is translated as CSTEGRGRETQYF.

This clone was seen once. The chain joins TRBV9 to TRBJ2-7; D uncertain. The CDR3 runs to 16 residues. V was pared by 0 bases and J by 3 bases, with 16 bases between. Germline values: CDR1 SGDLS, CDR2 YYNGEE. CDR3 loop: CASSVGSTGSDYEQYF. CDR3 in DNA: TGTGCCAGCAGCGTAGGCTCGACGGGTTCCGACTACGAGCAGTACTTC. Combining the CDR3 with reference TRBV9 and TRBJ2-7 gives the whole variable domain DSGVTQTPKHLITATGQRVTLRCSPRSGDLSVYWYQQSLDQGLQFLIQYYNGEERAKGNILERFSAQQFPDLHSELNLSSLELGDSALYFCASSVGSTGSDYEQYFGPGTRLTVT.

The rearrangement joins TRBV21-1 to TRBJ2-7; the DNA was not compared with TRBD2, the D call given in the table. TRBV21-1 is described as a pseudogene. The CDR3 has 17 amino acids. The CDR3 DNA reads TGTGCCAGCAGCATCCGACTAGCGGGAGCCAGGGCCTACGAGCAGTACTTC. Translating it yields CASSIRLAGARAYEQYF.

The rearrangement links TRBV27 to TRBJ2-1, with 14 bases that match TRBD2. V lost 2 bases, J lost 4 bases, and 1 base stayed unmatched. The CDR3 has 16 residues. Per the germline V gene, CDR1 is MNHEY and CDR2 is SMNVEV (reference sequence). The CDR3 is CASSLRLAGGYNEQFF. The CDR3 DNA follows: TGTGCCAGCAGTTTAAGACTAGCGGGAGGGTACAATGAGCAGTTCTTC.

This clone was seen repeatedly, ten times or more. The rearrangement joins TRBV7-2 to TRBJ2-5; D is unresolved. Germline V CDR1 and CDR2: SGHTA, FQGNSA. This CDR3 has 14 residues. V lost 3 bases, J lost 5 bases, and 13 bases lay in between. CDR3 loop: CASSFSIIGETQYF. The DNA of the CDR3 is TGTGCCAGCAGCTTTTCGATAATCGGGGAGACCCAGTACTTC.

The V call is TRBV29-1, the J call TRBJ1-5; 8 bases line up with TRBD1. Germline-derived CDR1 and CDR2 are SQVTM and ANQGSEA. The CDR3 is 13 amino acids. Trimming removed 3 bases from V and 5 bases from J; junction bases left unmatched: 3. The CDR3: CSVDRGPDQPQHF. In DNA, the CDR3 is TGCAGCGTTGACAGGGGGCCGGATCAGCCCCAGCATTTT.

This clone occurred a few times. The J gene is TRBJ2-4, the V gene TRBV3-1 (or the pseudogene TRBV3-2); 8 nucleotides line up with TRBD2. Germline V lookup: CDR1 LGHDT, CDR2 YNNKEL (reference sequence). With V trimmed by 4 bases and J by 8 bases, 10 bases remained unmatched. CDR3 length equals 15 residues. CDR3 loop: CASSLLGGDWDIQYF. The CDR3 nucleotides read TGTGCCAGCAGCCTCCTCGGGGGGGATTGGGACATTCAGTACTTC.

The CDR3 DNA reads as TGTGCCAGCAGTACCGGGACAGGCTATGGCTACACCTTC. It specifies CASSTGTGYGYTF. The rearrangement joins TRBV7-3 to TRBJ1-2; 8 nucleotides agree with TRBD1. The trim removed 6 bases at V and 4 bases at J, leaving 4 bases unmatched. The germline V gene encodes CDR1 SGHTA and CDR2 FQGTGA. The CDR3 consists of 13 residues.